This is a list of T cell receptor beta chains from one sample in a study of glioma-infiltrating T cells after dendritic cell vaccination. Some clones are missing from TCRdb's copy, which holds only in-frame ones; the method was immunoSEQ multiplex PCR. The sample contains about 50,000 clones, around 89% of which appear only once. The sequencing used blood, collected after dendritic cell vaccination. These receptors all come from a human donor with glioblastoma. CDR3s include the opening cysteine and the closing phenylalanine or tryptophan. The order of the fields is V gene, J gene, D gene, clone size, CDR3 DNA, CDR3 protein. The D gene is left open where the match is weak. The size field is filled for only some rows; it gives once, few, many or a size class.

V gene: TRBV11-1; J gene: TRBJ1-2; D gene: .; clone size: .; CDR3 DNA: TGTGCCAGCAGCTTAGGGATGACAGCGAACTATGGCTACACCTTC; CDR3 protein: CASSLGMTANYGYTF
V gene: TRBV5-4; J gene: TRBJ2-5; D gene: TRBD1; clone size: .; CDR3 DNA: TGTGCCAGCAGCTTAACAGGGGGTGAGACCCAGTACTTC; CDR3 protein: CASSLTGGETQYF
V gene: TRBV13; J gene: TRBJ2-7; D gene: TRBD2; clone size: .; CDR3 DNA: TGTGCCAGCAGCCCGGGACTAGCGGTCTACGAGCAGTACTTC; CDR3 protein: CASSPGLAVYEQYF
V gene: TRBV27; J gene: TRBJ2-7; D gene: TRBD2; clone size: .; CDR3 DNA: TGTGCCAGTTATAGGACTAGCGGGTTTTCCTACGAGCAGTACTTC; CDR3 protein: CASYRTSGFSYEQYF
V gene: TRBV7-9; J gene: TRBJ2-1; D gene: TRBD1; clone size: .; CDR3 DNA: TGTGCCAGCAGCACCCCCACAGGGGGCGGCTCCTACAATGAGCAGTTCTTC; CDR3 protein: CASSTPTGGGSYNEQFF
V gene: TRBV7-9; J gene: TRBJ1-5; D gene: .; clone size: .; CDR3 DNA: TGTGCCAGCAGCCAGTCGGGGAATGGCAATCAGCCCCAGCATTTT; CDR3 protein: CASSQSGNGNQPQHF
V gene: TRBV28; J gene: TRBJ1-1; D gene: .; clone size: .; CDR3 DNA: TGTGCCAGCAGTTCCTCGTCGACAGGAAAAGCTTTCTTT; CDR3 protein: CASSSSSTGKAFF
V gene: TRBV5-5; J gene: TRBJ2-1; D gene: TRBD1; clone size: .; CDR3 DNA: TGTGCCAGCAGCATAACAGGGGGATCCTACAATGAGCAGTTCTTC; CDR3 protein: CASSITGGSYNEQFF
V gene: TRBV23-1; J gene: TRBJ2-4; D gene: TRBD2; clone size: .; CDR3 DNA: TGCGCCAGCAACCCACTAGCGGATAAAAACATTCAGTACTTC; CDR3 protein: CASNPLADKNIQYF
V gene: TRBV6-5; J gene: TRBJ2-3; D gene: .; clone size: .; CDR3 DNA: TGTGCCAGCAGCCCCCCGGGGGTAGATACGCAGTATTTT; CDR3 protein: CASSPPGVDTQYF
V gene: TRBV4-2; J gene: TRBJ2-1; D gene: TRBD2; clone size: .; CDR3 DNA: TGTGCCAGCAGCCAAGAGACTAGCGGGGCATACAATGAGCAGTTCTTC; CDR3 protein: CASSQETSGAYNEQFF
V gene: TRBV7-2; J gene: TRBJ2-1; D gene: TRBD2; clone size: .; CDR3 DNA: TGTGCCAGCAGCTCCCGGACTAGGAATGAGCAGTTCTTC; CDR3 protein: CASSSRTRNEQFF
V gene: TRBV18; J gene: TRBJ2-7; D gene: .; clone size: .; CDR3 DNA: TGTGCCAGCTCAGGGAGCTCCTACGAGCAGTACTTC; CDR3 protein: CASSGSSYEQYF
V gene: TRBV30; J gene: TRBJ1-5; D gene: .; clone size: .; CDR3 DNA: TGTGCCTGGAAGCGAAGGGGCGGCAATCAGCCCCAGCATTTT; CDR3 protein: CAWKRRGGNQPQHF
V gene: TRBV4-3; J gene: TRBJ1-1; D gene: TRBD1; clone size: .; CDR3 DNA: TGCGCCAGCAGCCAAGATCCGGGGGGGACAGGGGGGAGGACTGAAGCTTTCTTT; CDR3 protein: CASSQDPGGTGGRTEAFF
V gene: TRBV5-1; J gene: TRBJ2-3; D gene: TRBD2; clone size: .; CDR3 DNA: TGCGCCAGCAGTCTTAGCGGGCTAAGCACAGATACGCAGTATTTT; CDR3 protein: CASSLSGLSTDTQYF
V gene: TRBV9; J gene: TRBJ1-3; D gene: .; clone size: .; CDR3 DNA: TGTGCCAGCAGCTCCGAGGTCATTTTGGGTACCATATATTTT; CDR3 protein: CASSSEVILGTIYF
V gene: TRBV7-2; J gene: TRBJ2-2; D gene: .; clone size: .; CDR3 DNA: TGTGCCAGCAGCCCACTAGCCCCCGGGGAGCTGTTTTTT; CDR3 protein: CASSPLAPGELFF
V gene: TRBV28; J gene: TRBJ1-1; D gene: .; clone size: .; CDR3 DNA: TGTGCCAGCAGTTCGACAGCCCTGAACACTGAAGCTTTCTTT; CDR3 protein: CASSSTALNTEAFF
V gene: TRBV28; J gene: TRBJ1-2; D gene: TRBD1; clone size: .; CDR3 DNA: TGTGCCAGCAGTTTCTCGACAGGGTGGAACTATGGCTACACCTTC; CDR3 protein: CASSFSTGWNYGYTF
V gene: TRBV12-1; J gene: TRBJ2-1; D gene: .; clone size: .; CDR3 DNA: TGTGCCAGCAGCGACGGGTGCTGGCGGAGGGTCCACAATGAGCAGTTCTTC; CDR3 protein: CASSDGCWRRVHNEQFF
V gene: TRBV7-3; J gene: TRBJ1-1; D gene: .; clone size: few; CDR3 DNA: TGTGCCAGCAGCTTATTGGCAGGCATGACTGAAGCTTTCTTT; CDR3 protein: CASSLLAGMTEAFF
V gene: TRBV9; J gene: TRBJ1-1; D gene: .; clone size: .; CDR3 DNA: TGTGCCAGCAGCGTACAGGGCATGCCGAACACTGAAGCTTTCTTT; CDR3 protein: CASSVQGMPNTEAFF
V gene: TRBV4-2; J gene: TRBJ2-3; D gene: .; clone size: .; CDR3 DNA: TGTGCCAGCAGCCAACAGGGGTCAGATACGCAGTATTTT; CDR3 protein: CASSQQGSDTQYF
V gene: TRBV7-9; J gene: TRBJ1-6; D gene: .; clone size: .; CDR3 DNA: TGTGCCAGCAGCCCCCAGGGAATCCCCACACCCCTCCACTTT; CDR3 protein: CASSPQGIPTPLHF
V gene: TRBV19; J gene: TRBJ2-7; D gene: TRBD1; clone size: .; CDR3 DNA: TGTGCCAGTAGTGAACGGACAGGGGACTACGAGCAGTACTTC; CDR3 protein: CASSERTGDYEQYF
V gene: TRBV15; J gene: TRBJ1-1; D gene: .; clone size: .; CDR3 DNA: TGTGCCACCAGCAGAGACTTTACAGAGCTGAACACTGAAGCTTTCTTT; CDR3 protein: CATSRDFTELNTEAFF
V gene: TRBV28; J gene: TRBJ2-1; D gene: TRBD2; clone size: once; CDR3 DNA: TGTGCCAGCAGTCCTTCCCAGCGGGGATACAATGAGCAGTTCTTC; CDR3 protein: CASSPSQRGYNEQFF
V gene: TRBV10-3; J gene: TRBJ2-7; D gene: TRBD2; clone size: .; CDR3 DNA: TGTGCCATCAGTTTACTAGCGGAGAGCTCCTACGAGCAGTACTTC; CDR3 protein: CAISLLAESSYEQYF
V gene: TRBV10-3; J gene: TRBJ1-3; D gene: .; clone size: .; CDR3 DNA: TGTGCCAGCCTACGGAGCTCTGGAAACACCATATATTTT; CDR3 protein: CASLRSSGNTIYF
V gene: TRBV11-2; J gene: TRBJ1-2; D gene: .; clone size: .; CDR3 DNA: TGTGCCAGCAGCTTAACAGGAGCACTTACCTCTGGCTACACCTTC; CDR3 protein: CASSLTGALTSGYTF
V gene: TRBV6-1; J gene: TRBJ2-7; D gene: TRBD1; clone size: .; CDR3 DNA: TGTGCCAGCAGTGAAGCTTGGGACAGGGTCTACGAGCAGTACTTC; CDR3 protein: CASSEAWDRVYEQYF
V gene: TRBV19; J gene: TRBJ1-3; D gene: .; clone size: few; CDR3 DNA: TGTGCCAGTAGTCACACAGGCCCCGGAAACACCATATATTTT; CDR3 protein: CASSHTGPGNTIYF
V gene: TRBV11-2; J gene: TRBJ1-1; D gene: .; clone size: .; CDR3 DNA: TGTGCCAGCAGCTCTAGTGGTTACAGGGTAGCTTTCTTT; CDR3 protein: CASSSSGYRVAFF
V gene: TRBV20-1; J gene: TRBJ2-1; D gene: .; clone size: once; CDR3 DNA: TGCAGTGCCCTTAGCGCGTATGAGCAGTTCTTC; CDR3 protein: CSALSAYEQFF
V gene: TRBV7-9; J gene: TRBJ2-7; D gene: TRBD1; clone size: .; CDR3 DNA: TGTGCCAGCAGCTTAGATGCTTGGGGGACAGGGAAGGTCTACGAGCAGTACTTC; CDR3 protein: CASSLDAWGTGKVYEQYF
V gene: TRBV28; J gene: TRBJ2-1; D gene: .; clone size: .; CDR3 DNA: TGTGCCAGCAGTTTCACCAGGGGGGAGAGCGGGAATGAGCAGTTCTTC; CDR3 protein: CASSFTRGESGNEQFF
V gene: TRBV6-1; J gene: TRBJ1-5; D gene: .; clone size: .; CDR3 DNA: TGTGCCAGCAGTGACCACCCCGGCGGGCATAATCAGCCCCAGCATTTT; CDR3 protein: CASSDHPGGHNQPQHF
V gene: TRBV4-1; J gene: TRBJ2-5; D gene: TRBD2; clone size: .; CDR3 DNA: TGCGCCAGCAGCCAAGGTAGTTTTGCGGGAGAAGAGACCCAGTACTTC; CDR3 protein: CASSQGSFAGEETQYF
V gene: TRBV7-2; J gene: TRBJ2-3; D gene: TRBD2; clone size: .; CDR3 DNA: TGTGCCAGCAGCTTAGTAGTAGTAGCGGGAGGCCTCACAGATACGCAGTATTTT; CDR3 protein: CASSLVVVAGGLTDTQYF
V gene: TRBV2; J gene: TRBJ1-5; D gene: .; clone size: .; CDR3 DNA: TGTGCCAGTAGACAGGCTAGCAATCAGCCCCAGCATTTT; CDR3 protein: CASRQASNQPQHF
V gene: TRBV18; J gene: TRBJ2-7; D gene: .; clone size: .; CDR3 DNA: TGTGCCAGCTCTAGTTCTTCCTACGAGCAGTACTTC; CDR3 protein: CASSSSSYEQYF
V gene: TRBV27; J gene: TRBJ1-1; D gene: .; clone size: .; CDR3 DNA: TGTGCCAGCAGTTACTCGTCTGGGGCGGTTGAAGCTTTCTTT; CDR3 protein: CASSYSSGAVEAFF
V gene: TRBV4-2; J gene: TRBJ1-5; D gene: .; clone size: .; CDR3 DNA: TGTGCCAGCAGCCAACACAGCGTCGGGGGCAATCAGCCCCAGCATTTT; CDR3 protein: CASSQHSVGGNQPQHF